This is a list of T cell receptor beta chains from one sample in a study of identical twins. Using its own MiXCR run on the 5' RACE reads, TCRdb lists one record per CDR3 protein. The sample lists approximately 600,000 distinct CDR3 sequences, roughly 7.2% occurring once. This sample also appeared in a second study, on yellow fever vaccine responses in identical twins.

Sequenced sample: PBMCs. The receptors here all came from a woman under 30 in good health. Each CDR3 is given with its conserved first and last residue. The D gene is left open where the match is weak.

V	J	D	CDR3
TRBV7-6	TRBJ2-7	TRBD2	CASSPNTGGPYEQYF
TRBV28	TRBJ1-4	NA	CASSPGWGTNEKLFF
TRBV7-8	TRBJ2-2	NA	CARQDNTGELFF
TRBV27	TRBJ2-7	TRBD2	CASSPRAGGRYEQYF
TRBV14	TRBJ2-7	TRBD2	CASSPRTSEQLWLISSYEQYF
TRBV13	TRBJ1-2	TRBD1	CASRDRGGVDYGYTF
TRBV29-1	TRBJ2-2	NA	CSVGPRTHTGELFF
TRBV3-1	TRBJ2-3	NA	CASCNSFGSEGTDTQYF
TRBV27	TRBJ2-2	TRBD2	CASSLRQGGAGELFF
TRBV12-3/TRBV12-4	TRBJ1-4	NA	CASNQGEVGKLFF
TRBV7-2	TRBJ1-6	NA	CASSLVSGGANSPLHF
TRBV4-1	TRBJ1-2	NA	CASSQVPDNYGYTF
TRBV20-1	TRBJ2-3	NA	CSVPDSNTDTQYF
TRBV7-9	TRBJ1-4	NA	CASSLGQHRRNEKLFF
TRBV5-5	TRBJ1-6	NA	CASSGIGDSPLHF
TRBV19	TRBJ2-1	NA	CASRAGAYNEQFF
TRBV6-1	TRBJ2-7	TRBD1	CASRDAGTGLDEQYF
TRBV20-1	TRBJ1-1	NA	CSARPVLQGSTEAFF
TRBV7-8	TRBJ2-5	TRBD1	CASSLAGDRRGETQYF
TRBV7-3	TRBJ1-1	NA	CASSLTTNTEAFF
TRBV7-2	TRBJ2-3	TRBD2	CASSLMRGGQARAQYF
TRBV15	TRBJ2-2	NA	CATSNTDTGELFF
TRBV12-3/TRBV12-4	TRBJ2-1	TRBD1	CASSPNTGGSNEQFF
TRBV4-2	TRBJ2-3	TRBD2	CASSQHMGLAGDPDTQYF
TRBV7-9	TRBJ1-1	NA	CASAGWNTEAFF
TRBV4-1	TRBJ2-1	NA	CASSQASGASYNEQFF
TRBV12-3/TRBV12-4	TRBJ2-2	TRBD2	CASSLLRGGSPGELFF
TRBV5-5	TRBJ2-7	TRBD2	CASSSGEGHYEQYF
TRBV12-3/TRBV12-4	TRBJ2-1	NA	CASRGFLGGLGEQFF
TRBV5-6	TRBJ2-7	NA	CASSPGVGKQYF
TRBV18	TRBJ2-1	NA	CASSPPTGRVSEQFF
TRBV5-1	TRBJ2-7	TRBD2	CASSLGTSGGPYEQYF
TRBV4-2	TRBJ1-1	NA	CASSQAPGDVNTEAFF
TRBV24-1	TRBJ1-1	NA	CATSDFLGSTEAFF
TRBV2	TRBJ2-3	TRBD1	CASSGQSTGVTDTQYF
TRBV11-2	TRBJ2-3	NA	CASSLGGNTDTQYF
TRBV5-1	TRBJ2-1	NA	CASSTIRGISYNEQFF
TRBV12-3/TRBV12-4	TRBJ1-1	NA	CASRGDFTEAFF
TRBV5-6	TRBJ2-5	NA	CASSLDLRGLQETQYF
TRBV5-4	TRBJ2-2	NA	CASTPHEGTGELFF
TRBV18	TRBJ2-5	NA	CASSSGGGGSETQYF
TRBV6-4	TRBJ2-3	NA	CASNLGLATDTQYF
TRBV5-1	TRBJ1-1	TRBD1	CASSPGTGSEAFF
TRBV7-6	TRBJ2-3	TRBD2	CASSLFSGTSTDTQYF
TRBV7-9	TRBJ2-7	NA	CASSTLPTVYEQYF
TRBV5-1	TRBJ2-3	NA	CASQLNPGPTLSWRGSNFGTQYF
TRBV6-5	TRBJ2-5	NA	CASSYNRGAGETQYF
TRBV24-1	TRBJ2-3	NA	CATSDSVADTQYF
TRBV4-2	TRBJ2-5	TRBD1	CASSQVGGQGVATQYF
TRBV12-3/TRBV12-4	TRBJ2-3	NA	CASSLGTVASNTQYF